A single sample gave rise to the 24 T cell receptor beta chains below, sequenced in a study of blood T cell repertoires in COVID-19 (dated by TCRdb to the early 2020s). Library generation was performed with the immunoSEQ multiplex PCR assay. This immuneACCESS table, as held by TCRdb, lists in-frame sequences with V and J called but not all clones. Of the missing ones, under half trace to an unresolved V gene in checked studies; the others have no known cause. For this sample there are approximately 240,000 clones; nearly 90% appear just once. The biggest ten clones account for about 12% of the sample. Source material: peripheral blood. The receptors were gathered from a woman aged 18-29 years who had recovered from COVID-19.

The rearrangement joins TRBV6-5 to TRBJ2-7; 12 bases are a match to TRBD2. The CDR3 runs 15 residues. Germline loops: CDR1 MNHEY, CDR2 SVGAGI. The junction had 8 bases not matched to a gene; V was cut back by 6 bases and J by 5 bases. Written as DNA, the CDR3 is TGTGCCAGCAGGCTAGCGGGAGGGCCTCTAAACGAGCAGTACTTC. Its translation is CASRLAGGPLNEQYF.

The chain joins TRBV29-1 to TRBJ2-5; TRBD2 matches at 10 bases. Germline assignment: CDR1 SQVTM and CDR2 ANQGSEA. The CDR3 covers 13 residues. V shed 6 bases and J 1 base; nucleotides not matched to a gene: 2. In DNA, the CDR3 is TGCAGCGTGAGACTAGCGGGCCAAGAGACCCAGTACTTC. Its translation: CSVRLAGQETQYF.

As concerns this clone: Other DNA sequences in the sample encode the same CDR3. In nucleotides, the CDR3 is TGTGCCAGCTCACCGACCGGGACAGCTTATGGCTACACCTTC. As protein: CASSPTGTAYGYTF. The chain employs TRBV18 and TRBJ1-2; 7 bases fit TRBD1. This CDR3 comprises 14 residues. Germline V gene lookup returns CDR1 KGHSH and CDR2 LQKENI. After removal of 3 bases from V and 5 bases from J, the junction contained 6 bases not matched to a gene.

The chain is built from TRBV9 and TRBJ2-1; 11 bases align to TRBD2. V was pared by 4 bases and J by 9 bases, with 12 bases of the junction left unmatched. Germline V gene data show CDR1 as SGDLS and CDR2 as YYNGEE. The CDR3 has 16 residues. The CDR3 coding sequence is TGTGCCAGCAGCCCAAGGGAGGCTAGCGGGAGGAGTGAGCAGTTCTTC. Protein product: CASSPREASGRSEQFF.

The rearrangement joins TRBV27 to TRBJ2-2; D not resolved. The CDR3 totals 14 residues. Trimming removed 8 bases at V and 0 bases at J, with 10 bases between. Germline V gives CDR1 MNHEY, CDR2 SMNVEV (reference sequence). The CDR3 bases are TGTGCCAGCCGAAGATACTCGAACACCGGGGAGCTGTTTTTT. Its protein product is CASRRYSNTGELFF.

The genes are TRBV11-2 and TRBJ2-6; TRBD1 aligns across 9 bases. The CDR3 is made up of 19 amino acids. Trimming removed 3 bases from V and 0 bases from J; junction bases left unmatched: 9. The germline V gene has CDR1 SGHAT and CDR2 FQNNGV. In nucleotides, the CDR3 is TGTGCCAGCAGCTTGAGGACAGGGGCCCTATCCTCTGGGGCCAACGTCCTGACTTTC. This sequence encodes CASSLRTGALSSGANVLTF.

The chain recombines TRBV6-1 with TRBJ2-1; 8 nucleotides line up with TRBD2. Per the germline V gene, CDR1 is MNHNS and CDR2 is SASEGT. The CDR3 is 18 residues long. The J segment lost 3 bases and the V segment lost 1 base, leaving 11 bases of the junction unmatched. CDR3 residues: CASSEDWGSGDLYNEQFF. DNA of the CDR3: TGTGCCAGCAGTGAAGACTGGGGTAGCGGGGACCTCTACAATGAGCAGTTCTTC.

The chain uses TRBV6-1 and TRBJ2-7, with D uncertain. The CDR3 covers 16 residues. CDR1 and CDR2 from the germline V gene are MNHNS and SASEGT. V was pared by 1 base and J by 2 bases, with 15 bases between. The CDR3 bases are TGTGCCAGCAGTGAAGACTCACTCCAGGCGACCTACGAGCAGTACTTC. Translating gives CASSEDSLQATYEQYF.

The chain combines TRBV27 with TRBJ2-1, with TRBD2 as a possible D gene (6 bases). This CDR3 comprises 15 residues. The germline V gene encodes CDR1 MNHEY and CDR2 SMNVEV (reference sequence). Deletions cut 5 bases from V and 0 bases from J, with 11 bases between. CDR3 coding DNA: TGTGCCAGCAGTCCCCTGGGGGGCTCCTACAATGAGCAGTTCTTC. It is translated as CASSPLGGSYNEQFF.

CDR3: CASGWGTGGLYEQYF. The CDR3 nucleotides are TGTGCTAGTGGTTGGGGGACAGGGGGACTCTACGAGCAGTACTTC. V gene TRBV12-5 combines with J gene TRBJ2-7, with TRBD1 matching 11 bases. The V segment lost 4 bases and the J segment 3 bases; nucleotides outside the gene matches: 5. Germline V CDR1 and CDR2: LGHNT, FRNRAP. There are 15 residues in the CDR3.

The rearrangement uses TRBV7-9 and TRBJ2-1, with D hard to call. V shed 2 bases and J shed 6 bases, with 5 bases lying between them. Germline V gene sequence: CDR1 SEHNR, CDR2 FQNEAQ (reference sequence). This CDR3 has 12 amino acids. DNA of the CDR3: TGTGCCAGCAGCTTATATATCAATGAGCAGTTCTTC. Translating it yields CASSLYINEQFF.

V gene TRBV5-4 combines with J gene TRBJ1-1, with no clear D. V was shortened by 1 base and J by 3 bases, with 10 bases between the two germline ends. The CDR3 totals 14 residues. Per the germline V gene, CDR1 is SGHNT and CDR2 is YYREEE (reference sequence). CDR3 residues: CASSLLSGDTEAFF. CDR3 nucleotides: TGTGCCAGCAGCTTGCTTAGCGGGGACACTGAAGCTTTCTTT.

Here the CDR3 DNA reads TGTGCCAGCAGCCTAATTGAGGAGACCCAGTACTTC. This encodes CASSLIEETQYF. The rearrangement links TRBV28 to TRBJ2-5; no reliable D call. In germline, CDR1 is MDHEN, CDR2 SYDVKM. Trimming took off 6 bases at V and 5 bases at J, with 10 bases between the two ends. The CDR3 totals 12 residues.

The V and J genes are TRBV28 and TRBJ1-2; D not certain. The germline V gene encodes CDR1 MDHEN and CDR2 SYDVKM. Trimming took 5 bases from V and 5 from J, leaving 15 bases between them. The CDR3 length is 14 residues. In nucleotides, the CDR3 is TGTGCCAGCAGTCAAAGGCGGGCGCCGTATGGCTACACCTTC. Encoded protein: CASSQRRAPYGYTF.

The chain carries TRBV27 and TRBJ1-2; 8 bases align to TRBD1. Trimming took 5 bases from V and 8 from J; bases not matched to a gene: 7. The CDR3 covers 13 residues. Germline loops: CDR1 MNHEY, CDR2 SMNVEV (reference sequence). The CDR3 region is CASSPGQGWGYTF. CDR3 sequence (DNA): TGTGCCAGCAGTCCTGGACAGGGCTGGGGCTACACCTTC.

This chain links TRBV5-4 with TRBJ1-4; possibly TRBD1 for D (5 bases). Germline V lookup: CDR1 SGHNT, CDR2 YYREEE (reference sequence). CDR3 length: 15 amino acids. Trimming pared 0 bases from V and 5 bases from J, leaving 11 bases between. The CDR3 bases are TGTGCCAGCAGCTTGGGCGGGGGTATGAATGAAAAACTGTTTTTT. Protein product: CASSLGGGMNEKLFF.

The CDR3 sequence: CASSDGADNQPQHF. The CDR3 DNA sequence: TGTGCCAGCAGTGATGGAGCCGACAATCAGCCCCAGCATTTT. The rearrangement uses TRBV25-1 and TRBJ1-5; D remains ambiguous. CDR1 and CDR2 from the germline V gene are MGHDK and SYGVNS. The V end was cut by 3 bases, the J end by 3 bases, with 9 bases between. The CDR3 spans 14 residues.

The chain employs TRBV19 and TRBJ1-1, with D maybe TRBD1 (5 bases). With 6 bases removed from V and 11 bases from J, the gap between germline ends came to 16 bases. Germline-derived CDR1 and CDR2 are LNHDA and SQIVND (reference sequence). The CDR3 has 12 residues. CDR3 DNA: TGTGCCAGTAGCCAAACACGGGGGGATGCTTTCTTT. This codes for CASSQTRGDAFF.

The chain combines TRBV7-9 with TRBJ1-4; tentatively, D is TRBD1 (6 bases). CDR1 is SEHNR and CDR2 is FQNEAQ in the germline V gene (reference sequence). V shed 7 bases and J shed 0 bases, with 15 bases lying between them. This CDR3 is 16 amino acids long. The CDR3 region is CASNPEGDPTNEKLFF. As DNA, the CDR3 is TGTGCCAGCAACCCTGAGGGGGACCCAACTAATGAAAAACTGTTTTTT. Full variable domain (missing parts from reference TRBV7-9 and TRBJ1-4): DTGVSQNPRHKITKRGQNVTFRCDPISEHNRLYWYRQTLGQGPEFLTYFQNEAQLEKSRLLSDRFSAERPKGSFSTLEIQRTEQGDSAMYLCASNPEGDPTNEKLFFGSGTQLSVL.

V gene TRBV19 combines with J gene TRBJ1-1; 7 positions agree with TRBD1. The CDR3 sequence is 14 residues long. In germline, CDR1 is LNHDA, CDR2 SQIVND (reference sequence). The J segment lost 4 bases and the V segment lost 5 bases, leaving 7 bases of the junction unmatched. The CDR3 region has the DNA TGTGCCAGTAGTCTACAGGGGATGGGCACTGAAGCTTTCTTT. It specifies CASSLQGMGTEAFF. Filled out from reference TRBV19 and TRBJ1-1, the complete variable domain reads DGGITQSPKYLFRKEGQNVTLSCEQNLNHDAMYWYRQDPGQGLRLIYYSQIVNDFQKGDIAEGYSVSREKKESFPLTVTSAQKNPTAFYLCASSLQGMGTEAFFGQGTRLTVV.

This chain links TRBV5-4 with TRBJ1-2, with 8 bases identical to TRBD1. Germline loops: CDR1 SGHNT, CDR2 YYREEE (reference sequence). The CDR3 covers 17 residues. J gave up 3 bases and V 0 bases, and 10 bases lay outside the gene matches. CDR3 protein: CASSLAQGRGPDYGYTF. CDR3 nucleotide sequence: TGTGCCAGCAGCTTGGCCCAGGGCAGGGGGCCGGACTATGGCTACACCTTC.

V and J are TRBV19 and TRBJ2-1; D is ambiguous. The ends were cut back, 3 bases at V and 12 bases at J, with 9 bases in the middle. Germline V lookup: CDR1 LNHDA, CDR2 SQIVND (reference sequence). The CDR3 runs to 11 residues. CDR3 in amino acids: CASSIASVQFF. In DNA, the CDR3 is TGTGCCAGTAGTATCGCTAGTGTGCAGTTCTTC.

V gene TRBV18 combines with J gene TRBJ2-6; D gene ambiguous. Germline V gene lookup returns CDR1 KGHSH and CDR2 LQKENI. V lost 4 bases and J lost 0, with 7 bases in between. This CDR3 contains 15 residues. The CDR3 region has the DNA TGTGCCAGCTCACGGCAGGACTCTGGGGCCAACGTCCTGACTTTC. Amino acid sequence: CASSRQDSGANVLTF. The entire variable domain, with the rest obtained from reference TRBV18 and TRBJ2-6, is as follows: NAGVMQNPRHLVRRRGQEARLRCSPMKGHSHVYWYRQLPEEGLKFMVYLQKENIIDESGMPKERFSAEFPKEGPSILRIQQVVRGDSAAYFCASSRQDSGANVLTFGAGSRLTVL.

The CDR3 here is CASREAGASGNTIYF. The DNA for the CDR3 is TGTGCCAGCAGGGAGGCCGGAGCCTCTGGAAACACCATATATTTT. The chain combines TRBV6-5 with TRBJ1-3, with no clear D. CDR3 length: 15 residues. Trimming shortened V by 6 bases and J by 0 bases, and 12 bases separated the two germline ends. From germline, CDR1 is MNHEY and CDR2 SVGAGI.